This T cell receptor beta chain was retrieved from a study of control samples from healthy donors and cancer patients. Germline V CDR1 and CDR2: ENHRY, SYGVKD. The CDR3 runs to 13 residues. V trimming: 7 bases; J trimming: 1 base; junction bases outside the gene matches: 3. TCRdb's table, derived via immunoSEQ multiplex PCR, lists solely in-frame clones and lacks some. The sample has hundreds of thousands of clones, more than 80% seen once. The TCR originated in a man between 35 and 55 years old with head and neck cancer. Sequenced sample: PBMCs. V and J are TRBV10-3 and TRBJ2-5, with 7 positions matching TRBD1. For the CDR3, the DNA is TGTGCCATCACCCGGGACAGCCAAGAGACCCAGTACTTC. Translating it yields CAITRDSQETQYF.